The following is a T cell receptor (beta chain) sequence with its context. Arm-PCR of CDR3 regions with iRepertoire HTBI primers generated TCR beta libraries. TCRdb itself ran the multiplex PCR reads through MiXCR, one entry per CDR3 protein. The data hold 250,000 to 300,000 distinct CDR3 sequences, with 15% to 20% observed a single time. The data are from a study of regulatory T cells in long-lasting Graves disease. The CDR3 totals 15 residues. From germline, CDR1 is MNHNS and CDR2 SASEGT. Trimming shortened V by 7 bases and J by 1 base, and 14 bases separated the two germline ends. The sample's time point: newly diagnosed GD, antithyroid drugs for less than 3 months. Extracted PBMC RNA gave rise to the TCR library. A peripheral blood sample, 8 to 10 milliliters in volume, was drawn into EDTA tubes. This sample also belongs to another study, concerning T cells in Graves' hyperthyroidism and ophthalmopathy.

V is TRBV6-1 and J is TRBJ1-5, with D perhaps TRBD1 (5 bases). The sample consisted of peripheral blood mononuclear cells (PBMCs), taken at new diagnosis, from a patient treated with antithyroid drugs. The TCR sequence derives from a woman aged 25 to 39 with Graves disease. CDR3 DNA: TGTGCCAGCACCGACAGTATAGGGAGCAATCAGCCCCAGCATTTT. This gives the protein CASTDSIGSNQPQHF.